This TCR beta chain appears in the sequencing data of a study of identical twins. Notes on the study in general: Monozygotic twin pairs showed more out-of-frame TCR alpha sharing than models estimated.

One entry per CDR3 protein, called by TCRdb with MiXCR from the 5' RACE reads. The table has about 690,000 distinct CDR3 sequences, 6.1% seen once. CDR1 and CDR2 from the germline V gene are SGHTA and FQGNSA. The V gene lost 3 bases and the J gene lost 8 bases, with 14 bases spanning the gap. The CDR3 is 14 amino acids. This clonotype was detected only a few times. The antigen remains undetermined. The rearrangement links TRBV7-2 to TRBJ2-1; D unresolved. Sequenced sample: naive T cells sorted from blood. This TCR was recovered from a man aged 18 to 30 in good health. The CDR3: CASSFIKSADEQFF. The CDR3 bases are TGTGCCAGCAGCTTCATCAAATCGGCAGATGAGCAGTTCTTC.